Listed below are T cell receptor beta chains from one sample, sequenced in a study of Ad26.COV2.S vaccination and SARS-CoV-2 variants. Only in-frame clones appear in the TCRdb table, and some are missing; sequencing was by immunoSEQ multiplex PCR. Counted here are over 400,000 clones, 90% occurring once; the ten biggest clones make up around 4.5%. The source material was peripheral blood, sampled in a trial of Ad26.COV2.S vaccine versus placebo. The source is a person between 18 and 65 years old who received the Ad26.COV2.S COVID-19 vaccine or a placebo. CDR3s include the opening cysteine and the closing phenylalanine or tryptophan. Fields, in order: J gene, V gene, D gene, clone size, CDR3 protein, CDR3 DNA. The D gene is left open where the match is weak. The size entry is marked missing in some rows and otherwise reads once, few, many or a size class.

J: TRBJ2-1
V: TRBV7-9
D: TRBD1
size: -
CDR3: CASSLIRGQGLRSYNEQFF
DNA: TGTGCCAGCAGCTTAATTCGTGGACAGGGTTTAAGGTCCTACAATGAGCAGTTCTTC

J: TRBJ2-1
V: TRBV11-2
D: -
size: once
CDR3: CASRPPGAGPLYNEQFF
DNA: TGTGCCAGCAGACCCCCAGGGGCCGGGCCTCTCTACAATGAGCAGTTCTTC

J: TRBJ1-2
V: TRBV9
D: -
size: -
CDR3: CASSVDSVNYGYTF
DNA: TGTGCCAGCAGCGTAGATTCAGTTAACTATGGCTACACCTTC

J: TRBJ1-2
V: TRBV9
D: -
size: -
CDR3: CASSEVADPRYYGYTF
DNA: TGTGCCAGCAGCGAGGTCGCCGACCCCCGTTACTATGGCTACACCTTC

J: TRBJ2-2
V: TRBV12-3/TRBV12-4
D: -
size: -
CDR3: CASSLLGTGELFF
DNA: TGTGCCAGCAGTTTGTTGGGCACCGGGGAGCTGTTTTTT

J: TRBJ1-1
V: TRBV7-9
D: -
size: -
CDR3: CASSTTANTEAFF
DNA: TGTGCCAGCAGCACGACAGCGAACACTGAAGCTTTCTTT

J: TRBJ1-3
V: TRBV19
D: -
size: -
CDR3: CATMGGNSGNTIYF
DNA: TGTGCCACGATGGGGGGAAACTCTGGAAACACCATATATTTT

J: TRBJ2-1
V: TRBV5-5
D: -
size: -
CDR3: CASSHTGPRRNEQFF
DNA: TGTGCCAGCAGCCACACAGGCCCCCGCCGCAATGAGCAGTTCTTC

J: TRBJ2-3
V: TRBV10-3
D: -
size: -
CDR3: CAISESTARGAKGPDTQYF
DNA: TGTGCCATCAGTGAGTCGACTGCCCGGGGCGCTAAGGGCCCAGATACGCAGTATTTT

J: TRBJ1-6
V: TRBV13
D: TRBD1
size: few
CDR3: CASSADRVYNSPLHF
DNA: TGTGCCAGCAGCGCGGACAGGGTCTATAATTCACCCCTCCACTTT

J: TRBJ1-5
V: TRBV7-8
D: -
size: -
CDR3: CASSLVSAEGQPQHF
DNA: TGTGCCAGCAGCTTAGTCTCGGCTGAGGGTCAGCCCCAGCATTTT

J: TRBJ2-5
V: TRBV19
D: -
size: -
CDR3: CASKGTVAETQYF
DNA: TGTGCCAGTAAAGGCACAGTGGCAGAGACCCAGTACTTC

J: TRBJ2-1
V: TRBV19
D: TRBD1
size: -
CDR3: CASSIRGQGYNEQFF
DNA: TGTGCCAGTAGTATTCGGGGACAGGGATACAATGAGCAGTTCTTC

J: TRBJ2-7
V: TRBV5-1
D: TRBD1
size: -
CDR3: CASSFRTGPYEQYF
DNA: TGCGCCAGCAGCTTCCGGACAGGACCCTACGAGCAGTACTTC

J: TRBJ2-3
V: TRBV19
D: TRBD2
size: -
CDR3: CASSVAGGATDTQYF
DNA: TGTGCCAGTAGTGTAGCGGGAGGAGCGACAGATACGCAGTATTTT

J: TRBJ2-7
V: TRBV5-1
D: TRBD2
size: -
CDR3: CASSLGTSGAYEQYF
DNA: TGCGCCAGCAGCTTGGGGACTAGCGGAGCCTACGAGCAGTACTTC

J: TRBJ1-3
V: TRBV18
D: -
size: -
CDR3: CASSPNKVNSGNTIYF
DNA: TGTGCCAGCTCACCAAACAAGGTTAACTCTGGAAACACCATATATTTT

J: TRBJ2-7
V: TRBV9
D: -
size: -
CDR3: CASSGQNIYEQYF
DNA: TGTGCCAGCAGCGGACAGAATATCTACGAGCAGTACTTC

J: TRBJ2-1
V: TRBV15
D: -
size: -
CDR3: CATTPDRSSYNEQFF
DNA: TGTGCCACCACTCCGGACAGATCCTCCTACAATGAGCAGTTCTTC

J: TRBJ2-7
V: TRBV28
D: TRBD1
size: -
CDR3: CASSRRRGQGALQYF
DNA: TGTGCCAGCAGTCGCCGCAGGGGACAGGGGGCTTTGCAGTACTTC

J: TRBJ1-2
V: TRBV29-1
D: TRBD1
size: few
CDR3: CSVQGESYGYTF
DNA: TGCAGCGTACAGGGGGAAAGCTATGGCTACACCTTC

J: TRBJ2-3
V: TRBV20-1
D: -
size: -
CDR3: CSASRGGTVTDTQYF
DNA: TGCAGTGCTAGTAGGGGGGGGACAGTTACAGATACGCAGTATTTT

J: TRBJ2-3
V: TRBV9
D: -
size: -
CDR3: CASSVETTTDTQYF
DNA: TGTGCCAGCAGCGTAGAAACTACCACAGATACGCAGTATTTT

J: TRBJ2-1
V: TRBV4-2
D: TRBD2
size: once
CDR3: CASSQASGRLYNEQFF
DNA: TGTGCCAGCAGCCAAGCGAGCGGGAGGTTGTACAATGAGCAGTTCTTC

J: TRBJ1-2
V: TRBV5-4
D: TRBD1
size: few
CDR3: CASSSGQANYGYTF
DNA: TGTGCCAGCAGCTCGGGACAGGCTAACTATGGCTACACCTTC

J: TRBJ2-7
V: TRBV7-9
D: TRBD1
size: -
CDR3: CASSFADRGSYEQYF
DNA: TGTGCCAGCAGCTTTGCGGACAGGGGTTCCTACGAGCAGTACTTC

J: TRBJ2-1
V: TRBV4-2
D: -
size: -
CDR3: CASSQEGSYNEQFF
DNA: TGTGCCAGCAGCCAAGAGGGCAGTTACAATGAGCAGTTCTTC

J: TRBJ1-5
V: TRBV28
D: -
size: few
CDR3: CASSRWAMSNQPQHF
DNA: TGTGCCAGCAGTAGGTGGGCTATGAGCAATCAGCCCCAGCATTTT

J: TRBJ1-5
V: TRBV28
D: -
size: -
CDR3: CASSDLINQPQHF
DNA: TGTGCCAGCAGTGACCTTATAAATCAGCCCCAGCATTTT

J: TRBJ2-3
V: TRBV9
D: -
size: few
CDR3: CASSATDTQYF
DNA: TGTGCCAGCAGCGCCACAGATACGCAGTATTTT

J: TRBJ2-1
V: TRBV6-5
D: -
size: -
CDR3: CASRGPGTLAEQFF
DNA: TGTGCCAGCAGAGGACCAGGGACACTCGCTGAGCAGTTCTTC

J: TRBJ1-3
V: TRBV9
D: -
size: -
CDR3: CASSAPVGGMASGNTIYF
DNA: TGTGCCAGCAGCGCCCCTGTAGGAGGGATGGCCTCTGGAAACACCATATATTTT

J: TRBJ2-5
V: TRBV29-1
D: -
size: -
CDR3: CSVSHRAQYF
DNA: TGCAGCGTCTCCCACCGGGCCCAGTACTTC

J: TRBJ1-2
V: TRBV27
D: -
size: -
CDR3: CASSSRGANYGYTF
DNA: TGTGCCAGCAGTTCCAGGGGAGCTAACTATGGCTACACCTTC

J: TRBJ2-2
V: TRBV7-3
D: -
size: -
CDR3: CASNLNTGELFF
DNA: TGTGCCAGCAACCTGAACACCGGGGAGCTGTTTTTT

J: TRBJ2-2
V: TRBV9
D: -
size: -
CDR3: CASSVSAGTTANTGELFF
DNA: TGTGCCAGCAGCGTTTCCGCCGGGACAACGGCGAACACCGGGGAGCTGTTTTTT

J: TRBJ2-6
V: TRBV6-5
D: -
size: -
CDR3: CASTSPSGANVLTF
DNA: TGTGCCAGCACGAGCCCCTCTGGGGCCAACGTCCTGACTTTC

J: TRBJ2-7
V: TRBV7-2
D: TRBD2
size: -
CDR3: CASSLPAGGPPYEQYF
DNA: TGTGCCAGCAGCTTACCCGCGGGAGGCCCCCCCTACGAGCAGTACTTC

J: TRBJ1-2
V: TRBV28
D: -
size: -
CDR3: CASSLRLYYGYTF
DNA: TGTGCCAGCAGTTTGAGATTATACTATGGCTACACCTTC

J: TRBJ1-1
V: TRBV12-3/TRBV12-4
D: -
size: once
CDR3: CASSLGNTEAFF
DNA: TGTGCCAGCAGTTTAGGAAACACTGAAGCTTTCTTT

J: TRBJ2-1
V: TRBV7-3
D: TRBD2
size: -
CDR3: CASSLSNLAGTNNEQFF
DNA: TGTGCCAGCAGCCTATCAAATCTAGCGGGAACTAACAATGAGCAGTTCTTC